This passage covers 32 T cell receptor beta chains from one sample sequenced in a study of T cells in Graves' hyperthyroidism and ophthalmopathy. The CDR3 regions of TCR beta were amplified from RNA transcripts. TCR CDR3 regions were first amplified by RT-PCR with HTBI primers. TCRdb re-derived calls from the multiplex PCR reads in MiXCR, one entry per CDR3 protein. This table holds some 440,000 distinct CDR3 sequences, 15% to 18% found once. Sample: blood. The source of these receptors is a young woman with Graves' hyperthyroidism.

This clonotype was seen many times. The V call is TRBV13, the J call TRBJ2-5; 9 nucleotides line up with TRBD2. Germline trimming cut 7 bases from V and 7 bases from J; bases unmatched to any gene: 16. The V gene's germline CDR1 is PRHDT and CDR2 FYEKMQ (reference sequence). This CDR3 comprises 16 residues. The CDR3 reads CASIRYGGGVPGTQYF. CDR3 sequence (DNA): TGTGCCAGCATCCGATACGGCGGGGGGGTTCCGGGGACCCAGTACTTC. The full variable domain, completed using reference TRBV13 and TRBJ2-5, is AAGVIQSPRHLIKEKRETATLKCYPIPRHDTVYWYQQGPGQDPQFLISFYEKMQSDKGSIPDRFSAQQFSDYHSELNMSSLELGDSALYFCASIRYGGGVPGTQYFGPGTRLLVL.

The V gene is TRBV5-8, the J gene TRBJ1-1, with TRBD1 matching over 10 bases. Germline V gene sequence: CDR1 SGHTS, CDR2 YDEGEE. V was clipped by 2 bases and J by 7 bases; unmatched bases: 5. The CDR3 totals 14 residues. The CDR3 here is CASSFDRGQGEAFF. CDR3 DNA: TGTGCCAGCAGCTTCGACAGGGGGCAAGGTGAAGCTTTCTTT.

The sample holds many counts of this clonotype. This sequence joins TRBV20-1 and TRBJ1-1; D call uncertain. The CDR3 sequence is 13 residues long. Trimming left V 0 bases short and J 3 bases short, with 8 bases between. Germline V gene lookup returns CDR1 DFQATT and CDR2 SNEGSKA (reference sequence). The CDR3 sequence: CSARDNGDTEAFF. CDR3 DNA: TGCAGTGCTAGAGATAACGGGGACACTGAAGCTTTCTTT.

The table lists this clonotype with a few counts. The gene calls are TRBV27 and TRBJ2-2; 9 bases map to TRBD2. Germline values: CDR1 MNHEY, CDR2 SMNVEV (reference sequence). Germline trimming cut 5 bases from V and 6 bases from J; bases unmatched to any gene: 7. CDR3 size: 15 residues. The CDR3 spells CASSAGRGGPGELFF. CDR3 nucleotide sequence: TGTGCCAGCAGTGCCGGGCGGGGGGGCCCCGGGGAGCTGTTTTTT.

This clonotype occurred many times. The chain uses TRBV5-1 and TRBJ2-3; 9 nucleotides match TRBD1. CDR3 length equals 15 residues. Germline CDR1 is SGHRS and CDR2 is YFSETQ. V was clipped by 4 bases and J by 4 bases; unmatched bases: 7. CDR3 region: CASSLGGTGPDTQYF. For the CDR3, the DNA is TGCGCCAGCAGCCTGGGAGGGACAGGGCCAGATACGCAGTATTTT.

The chain recombines TRBV18 with TRBJ2-1, with D perhaps matching TRBD2 (6 bases). Trimming cost V 2 bases and J 9 bases, with 14 bases left between them. The CDR3 loop spans 14 amino acids. Per the germline V gene, CDR1 is KGHSH and CDR2 is LQKENI. CDR3 DNA: TGTGCCAGCTCACCAAGACTAGATTCTCGTGAGCAGTTCTTC. Translated: CASSPRLDSREQFF.

This clonotype showed up just a few times. The CDR3, as DNA: TGCGCCAGCAGCAGGGACCCCGCAACGAGCTCCTACAATGAGCAGTTCTTC. This codes for CASSRDPATSSYNEQFF. The V call is TRBV5-1, the J call TRBJ2-1; D possibly uses TRBD1 or TRBD2 (5 bases each). V lost 4 bases, J lost 0 bases, and 17 bases lay in between. This CDR3 region has 17 residues. The germline V gene encodes CDR1 SGHRS and CDR2 YFSETQ.

The gene calls are TRBV5-8 and TRBJ2-1; 8 bases match TRBD2. Germline values: CDR1 SGHTS, CDR2 YDEGEE. Trimming removed 3 bases from V and 2 bases from J; junction bases left unmatched: 4. The CDR3 sequence is 15 residues long. CDR3 loop: CASSSFGGAYNEQFF. The CDR3 DNA follows: TGTGCCAGCAGCTCCTTCGGGGGGGCCTACAATGAGCAGTTCTTC.

This clonotype has ten or more counts. This chain links TRBV5-1 with TRBJ2-7; the D is unclear. This CDR3 comprises 15 residues. In germline, CDR1 is SGHRS, CDR2 YFSETQ. Trimming pared 0 bases from V and 0 bases from J, leaving 10 bases between. CDR3 bases: TGCGCCAGCAGCTTGGGCCCTATGCCCTCCTACGAGCAGTACTTC. Translating gives CASSLGPMPSYEQYF.

This clonotype occurred many times. V and J are TRBV5-1 and TRBJ2-7, with 9 bases identical to TRBD2. The V gene's germline CDR1 is SGHRS and CDR2 YFSETQ. This CDR3 spans 16 amino acids. J gave up 4 bases and V 1 base, and 9 bases lay outside the gene matches. As DNA, the CDR3 is TGCGCCAGCAGCTTGCAGGGTAGCGGGAGCTCGTACGAGCAGTACTTC. This sequence encodes CASSLQGSGSSYEQYF.

This clonotype was seen ten or more times. In DNA form, the CDR3 reads TGTGCCAGCAGTGACACATCCCCAAAACGGATAGAGACCCAGTACTTC. It yields the protein CASSDTSPKRIETQYF. This rearrangement joins TRBV6-4 to TRBJ2-5; D gene unclear. Per germline, CDR1 MRHNA and CDR2 SNTAGT. V was trimmed by 2 bases and J by 4 bases, leaving 17 bases between them. The CDR3 consists of 16 residues.

This clonotype showed up many times. The chain joins TRBV6-5 to TRBJ2-5; 13 bases line up with TRBD2. Germline CDR1 reads MNHEY; CDR2 reads SVGAGI. The CDR3 is made up of 18 amino acids. V dropped 2 bases and J dropped 1; count of bases not matched to a gene: 7. CDR3 amino acids: CASSYTPGTSGAQETQYF. CDR3 DNA: TGTGCCAGCAGTTACACACCGGGGACTAGCGGGGCCCAAGAGACCCAGTACTTC.

This clonotype was recorded at least ten times. V gene TRBV10-3 combines with J gene TRBJ1-5; 7 bases line up with TRBD1. The CDR3 length is 13 residues. CDR1 is ENHRY and CDR2 is SYGVKD in the germline V gene. Germline trimming cut 10 bases from V and 1 base from J; bases unmatched to any gene: 4. The CDR3, as DNA: TGTGCCAACCAGGGGGGCAGCAATCAGCCCCAGCATTTT. Its protein is CANQGGSNQPQHF.

J is TRBJ1-2 and V is TRBV4-1; D is uncertain. The CDR3 length is 16 residues. Germline assignment: CDR1 MGHRA and CDR2 YSYEKL. V lost 2 bases and J 0 bases, leaving 13 bases between the germline ends. The CDR3 here is CASSQPDKRTNYGYTF. The CDR3 nucleotides read TGCGCCAGCAGCCAACCAGACAAAAGGACTAACTATGGCTACACCTTC.

This clonotype was picked up many times. The chain uses TRBV20-1 and TRBJ1-4, with 7 bases that match TRBD1. Losses at the gene ends were 5 bases for V and 8 bases for J; bases not matched to a gene: 8. The CDR3 extends over 13 amino acids. Germline V gene data show CDR1 as DFQATT and CDR2 as SNEGSKA (reference sequence). In DNA form, the CDR3 reads TGCAGTGCTTACAGGGGCGGGAAAGAAAAACTGTTTTTT. Translated, it gives CSAYRGGKEKLFF.

The sample holds many counts of this clonotype. This chain joins TRBV11-2 and TRBJ2-1; the match to TRBD2 covers 8 bases. CDR1 and CDR2 (germline): SGHAT, FQNNGV. V lost 4 bases to trimming and J lost 15 bases; unmatched junction nucleotides: 8. This CDR3 contains 12 residues. CDR3 residues: CASSSLREGGFF. The DNA of the CDR3 is TGTGCCAGCAGCTCCTTACGGGAGGGAGGGTTCTTC. The full variable domain, in which reference TRBV11-2 and TRBJ2-1 provide the parts outside the CDR3, is EAGVAQSPRYKIIEKRQSVAFWCNPISGHATLYWYQQILGQGPKLLIQFQNNGVVDDSQLPKDRFSAERLKGVDSTLKIQPAKLEDSAVYLCASSSLREGGFFGPGTRLTVL.

This clonotype was counted at least ten times. The chain links TRBV12-3 or TRBV12-4 to TRBJ1-5; 9 bases align to TRBD1. The CDR3 has 15 amino acids. With 6 bases clipped from V and 3 bases from J, the junction kept 6 bases outside the gene matches. The CDR3 nucleotides read TGTGCCAGCAGCCGGGACAGGGCAGCCAATCAGCCCCAGCATTTT. Protein product: CASSRDRAANQPQHF.

This clonotype was seen at least ten times. The rearrangement uses TRBV4-1 and TRBJ1-2, with 9 bases fitting TRBD1. CDR1 is MGHRA and CDR2 is YSYEKL in the germline V gene. This CDR3 has 15 residues. Germline trimming cut 1 base from V and 5 bases from J; bases unmatched to any gene: 5. CDR3 DNA sequence: TGCGCCAGCAGCCAAGTTGAGGGACAGGGTTATGGCTACACCTTC. Translating it yields CASSQVEGQGYGYTF.

This clonotype has at least ten counts. The chain employs TRBV20-1 and TRBJ2-7; 9 bases agree with TRBD2. Germline V gene sequence: CDR1 DFQATT, CDR2 SNEGSKA (reference sequence). The CDR3 runs to 13 residues. The V gene end was trimmed by 2 bases and the J gene end by 4 bases; junction bases not matched to a gene: 3. CDR3 sequence: CSARLAGSYEQYF. The CDR3 nucleotides read TGCAGTGCTAGACTAGCGGGGTCGTACGAGCAGTACTTC.

This clonotype has more than one count but fewer than ten. The chain employs TRBV11-2 and TRBJ2-3, with D unresolved. The CDR3 contains 11 residues. Germline CDR1 is SGHAT and CDR2 is FQNNGV. V was pared by 5 bases and J by 7 bases, with 7 bases between. In DNA, the CDR3 is TGTGCCAGCAGCCCTCATAATACGCAGTATTTT. Encoded protein: CASSPHNTQYF.

There are many counts of this clonotype. The chain employs TRBV11-1 and TRBJ2-7; tentatively, D is TRBD1 (6 bases). The CDR3 length is 14 residues. Trimming removed 4 bases from V and 2 bases from J, with 12 bases in between. The germline V gene has CDR1 SGHAT and CDR2 FQDESV (reference sequence). CDR3 protein: CASSYLRGTYEQYF. CDR3 DNA sequence: TGTGCCAGCAGCTACCTCAGGGGAACCTACGAGCAGTACTTC.

This clonotype has at least ten counts. The chain joins TRBV29-1 to TRBJ1-2; a possible D gene is TRBD1 (6 bases). The V gene's germline CDR1 is SQVTM and CDR2 ANQGSEA. The ends were cut back, 5 bases at V and 2 bases at J, with 12 bases in the middle. CDR3 length: 13 residues. This chain's CDR3 is CSVPGQGNYGYTF. DNA for the CDR3: TGCAGCGTTCCGGGGCAGGGGAACTATGGCTACACCTTC.

The chain couples TRBV19 to TRBJ2-7, with D perhaps TRBD2 (6 bases). V was clipped by 3 bases and J by 7 bases, with 16 bases between them. CDR1 is LNHDA and CDR2 is SQIVND in the germline V gene (reference sequence). The CDR3 sequence is 14 residues long. CDR3 nucleotide sequence: TGTGCCAGTAGTATGGCTAGCGAGAGGGGAGAGCAGTACTTC. This translates into CASSMASERGEQYF. The complete variable domain, with remaining parts taken from reference TRBV19 and TRBJ2-7, reads DGGITQSPKYLFRKEGQNVTLSCEQNLNHDAMYWYRQDPGQGLRLIYYSQIVNDFQKGDIAEGYSVSREKKESFPLTVTSAQKNPTAFYLCASSMASERGEQYFGPGTRLTVT.

This clonotype has a count of ten or more. The V and J genes are TRBV12-3 or TRBV12-4 and TRBJ2-6, with 8 bases matching TRBD1. Unmatched junction bases numbered 17, after V lost 6 bases and J lost 4 bases. The CDR3 totals 19 residues. The DNA of the CDR3 is TGTGCCAGCAGCCATGAGCCTGGCCAGGGGGCGTTAGGGGCCAACGTCCTGACTTTC. This translates into CASSHEPGQGALGANVLTF.

This chain joins TRBV6-1 and TRBJ2-7, with 9 nucleotides matching TRBD2. This CDR3 region has 14 residues. The V gene's germline CDR1 is MNHNS and CDR2 SASEGT. V lost 4 bases and J lost 2; bases outside the gene matches: 3. CDR3 sequence reads: CASSVAGAPYEQYF. The CDR3 region has the DNA TGTGCCAGCAGTGTAGCGGGAGCCCCCTACGAGCAGTACTTC.

This chain uses TRBV6-1 with TRBJ1-4; unclear D gene. V lost 6 bases to trimming and J lost 0 bases, with 14 bases between them. This CDR3 is built from 16 residues. Germline CDR1 MNHNS, CDR2 SASEGT. For the CDR3, the DNA is TGTGCCAGCAGGCCCGCCGTTTCCGCAACTAATGAAAAACTGTTTTTT. Protein sequence: CASRPAVSATNEKLFF.

This clonotype was seen ten or more times. CDR3 sequence reads: CASSQEQGAVDGYTF. CDR3 DNA sequence: TGTGCCAGCAGCCAAGAGCAGGGGGCGGTCGATGGCTACACCTTC. V and J are TRBV3-1 and TRBJ1-2; 8 nucleotides agree with TRBD1. The germline gives CDR1 LGHDT, CDR2 YNNKEL (reference sequence). CDR3 length: 15 amino acids. Trimming took 0 bases from V and 6 from J; bases not matched to a gene: 6.

This clonotype was counted between two and nine times. The rearrangement joins TRBV10-3 to TRBJ2-6; TRBD1 aligns across 7 bases. Trimming at V came to 3 bases and at J to 3 bases, leaving 8 bases not matched to a gene. This CDR3 is built from 17 residues. Germline loops: CDR1 ENHRY, CDR2 SYGVKD. In DNA, the CDR3 is TGTGCCATCAGTGATGTCGCAGGGGGTGATGGGGCCAACGTCCTGACTTTC. Its protein is CAISDVAGGDGANVLTF.

This clonotype was seen at least ten times. The chain joins TRBV30 to TRBJ2-2; either TRBD1 or TRBD2 may fit D (5 bases each). The CDR3 spans 12 residues. Trimming pared 4 bases from V and 5 bases from J, leaving 8 bases between. Germline lookup yields CDR1 GTSNPN and CDR2 SVGIG (reference sequence). The CDR3 is CAWTWGTGELFF. The CDR3 nucleotides are TGTGCCTGGACCTGGGGGACCGGGGAGCTGTTTTTT.

This clonotype was recorded many times. The chain has TRBV6-1 and TRBJ2-7, with D uncertain. This CDR3 comprises 14 residues. Trimming took off 5 bases at V and 5 bases at J, with 16 bases between the two ends. The germline gives CDR1 MNHNS, CDR2 SASEGT. The CDR3 DNA follows: TGTGCCAGCAGTCCCCTTTCGGGTCCAGACGAGCAGTACTTC. Residues: CASSPLSGPDEQYF.

The CDR3 spells CATSRDRSETQYF. The CDR3 coding sequence is TGTGCCACCAGCAGAGACAGGAGCGAGACCCAGTACTTC. The V gene is TRBV15, the J gene TRBJ2-5; D uncertain. Germline CDR1 is LNHNV and CDR2 is YYDKDF (reference sequence). The CDR3 loop spans 13 amino acids. V was trimmed by 0 bases and J by 5 bases, leaving 7 bases between them.

This clonotype has a count of ten or more. The gene calls are TRBV6-1 and TRBJ2-5; D remains ambiguous. This CDR3 is 17 amino acids long. The germline gives CDR1 MNHNS, CDR2 SASEGT. Trimming removed 1 base at V and 0 bases at J, with 15 bases between. CDR3 residues: CASSEGPAWPYQETQYF. The CDR3 region has the DNA TGTGCCAGCAGTGAAGGCCCAGCCTGGCCCTACCAAGAGACCCAGTACTTC.